These T cell receptor beta chains were read from a single sample in a study of T cells in Graves' hyperthyroidism and ophthalmopathy. TCRdb analysed the multiplex PCR reads with MiXCR anew, one entry per CDR3 protein. Of about 380,000 distinct CDR3 sequences in the sample, approximately 15% were seen once. The sample was blood. The receptors here all came from a woman aged 60 to 75 with Graves' hyperthyroidism. Both conserved end residues are part of each CDR3. A D gene is named only where the DNA matches it firmly. The size entry is marked missing in some rows and otherwise reads once, few, many or a size class.

abundance	d_gene	j_gene	v_gene	CDR3nt	CDR3aa
many	TRBD1	TRBJ2-7	TRBV28	TGTGCCACCCGTTCGGACAGGGGGTACGAGCAGTACTTC	CATRSDRGYEQYF
once	TRBD2	TRBJ2-1	TRBV11-2	TGTGCCAGCAGCTTAGACCCCGGGACTAGCGGGCTTAGCTCCTACAATGAGCAGTTCTTC	CASSLDPGTSGLSSYNEQFF
many	TRBD2	TRBJ2-1	TRBV12-3/TRBV12-4	TGTGCCAGCAGAGTCGGACTAGCTAGAAAGGTTGACAATGAGCAGTTCTTC	CASRVGLARKVDNEQFF
few	.	TRBJ2-5	TRBV20-1	TGCAGTGCTAGAGATAAATCCTCGCCGGCCGCCGGGACCCAGTACTTC	CSARDKSSPAAGTQYF
.	.	TRBJ2-7	TRBV29-1	TGCAGCGTTGGAGGGGAGTACGAGCAGTACTTC	CSVGGEYEQYF
many	TRBD1	TRBJ2-4	TRBV18	TGTGCCAGCTCACCAGAAGGGACAGTGGTGAACATTCAGTACTTC	CASSPEGTVVNIQYF
many	TRBD1	TRBJ2-7	TRBV6-1	TGTGCCAGCAGTCCGACCGGGACAGGGGGGTACGAGCAGTACTTC	CASSPTGTGGYEQYF
many	TRBD1	TRBJ2-3	TRBV28	TGTGCCAGCAGTTCGCTTTACCAACGACAGGGGGTTGGGGCAGATACGCAGTATTTT	CASSSLYQRQGVGADTQYF
many	TRBD1	TRBJ2-7	TRBV6-6	TGTGCCAGCAGTTACAACCATCCGGGACAGGGGGGGTCATACGAGCAGTACTTC	CASSYNHPGQGGSYEQYF
many	.	TRBJ2-7	TRBV18	TGTGCCAGCTCACCTCAGTTTACCTACGAGCAGTACTTC	CASSPQFTYEQYF
many	.	TRBJ2-5	TRBV2	TGTGCCAGCAAGGCAGCGGGAGAGACCCAGTACTTC	CASKAAGETQYF
many	TRBD1	TRBJ1-2	TRBV12-5	TGTGCTAGTGGTTTGGGCGGACAGGGTAAAGGCTACACCTTC	CASGLGGQGKGYTF
many	TRBD2	TRBJ2-5	TRBV6-1	TGTGCCAGCAGGGCTAGCGGAACCCCGGTGGAGACCCAGTACTTC	CASRASGTPVETQYF
many	TRBD2	TRBJ2-3	TRBV5-1	TGCGCCAGCAGCTTGGCCTTAACTAGCGGGGGAGCCACAGATACGCAGTATTTT	CASSLALTSGGATDTQYF
many	.	TRBJ1-2	TRBV18	TGTGCCAGCTCTCCTGACAGTAACTATGGCTACACCTTC	CASSPDSNYGYTF
many	TRBD1	TRBJ2-2	TRBV6-1	TGTGCCAGCAGGACCGGGACAGGGAGCCTCACCGGGGAGCTGTTTTTT	CASRTGTGSLTGELFF
.	.	TRBJ2-7	TRBV3-1	TGTGCCAGCAGCCAAGGACTTAGGGGGGACGAGCAGTACTTC	CASSQGLRGDEQYF
.	TRBD2	TRBJ2-1	TRBV2	TGTGCCAGCACCTACCTTGGGACTAACAATGAGCAGTTCTTC	CASTYLGTNNEQFF
many	TRBD2	TRBJ2-5	TRBV6-1	TGTGCCAGCAGTCGGGGGGGCGTGCGATACGGTGAGACCCAGTACTTC	CASSRGGVRYGETQYF
.	TRBD2	TRBJ2-1	TRBV10-1	TGCGCCAGCAGGAGGACTAGCGGGAGAGGTAATGAGCAGTTCTTC	CASRRTSGRGNEQFF
many	TRBD1	TRBJ1-1	TRBV12-3/TRBV12-4	TGTGCCAGCAGTATCGGGGACAGACAGAACACTGAAGCTTTCTTT	CASSIGDRQNTEAFF
.	.	TRBJ2-1	TRBV20-1	TGCAGTGCTAGAGGGGCAGCGGGTCCTGATAATGAGCAGTTCTTC	CSARGAAGPDNEQFF
many	TRBD1	TRBJ1-1	TRBV30	TGTGCCTGGAGTCCAGCGGACAGGGGCTTTTCGGTTGAAGCTTTCTTT	CAWSPADRGFSVEAFF
few	.	TRBJ1-1	TRBV6-5	TGTGCCAGCAGTTATGAAGGCAGAGCAGCTTTCTTT	CASSYEGRAAFF
many	TRBD1	TRBJ1-2	TRBV27	TGTGCCAGCAGTCCTAAGGGGGCAGTCTATGGCTACACCTTC	CASSPKGAVYGYTF
.	.	TRBJ1-3	TRBV9	TGTGCCAGCAGCGGAGCCTCCTCTGGAAACACCATATATTTT	CASSGASSGNTIYF
many	.	TRBJ2-5	TRBV20-1	TGCAGTGCTAGACCGGACCGAAAAGAGACCCAGTACTTC	CSARPDRKETQYF
many	.	TRBJ2-1	TRBV18	TGTGCCAGCTCACCACCGGTCAGAACCTCACCCATAGAGCAGTTCTTC	CASSPPVRTSPIEQFF
many	.	TRBJ1-2	TRBV12-3/TRBV12-4	TGTGCCAGCAGCCCAGGACAGTTCTATGGCTACACCTTC	CASSPGQFYGYTF
many	.	TRBJ1-1	TRBV7-6	TGTGCCAGCAGCTTAACAGGGACTACTGAAGCTTTCTTT	CASSLTGTTEAFF
.	TRBD1	TRBJ1-2	TRBV3-1	TGTGCCAGCAGCCAACCCGGACAGGGTACTAACTATGGCTACACCTTC	CASSQPGQGTNYGYTF
few	TRBD1	TRBJ2-7	TRBV5-1	TGCGCCAGCAGCTTGGGGACAGGGGGCTTGGGCTACGAGCAGTACTTC	CASSLGTGGLGYEQYF